The text below deals with one TCR beta chain. Per the original methods: Reference gene primer amplification gave nucleated cell count estimates. Profiling relied on immunoSEQ multiplex PCR, and the TCRdb table lists in-frame clones only, not all of them. The V and J calls and clone size come from that table; D and trimming were worked out from the DNA. The repertoire includes about 220,000 clones, more than 80% of them detected once, and about 3% sits in the top ten. This record comes from a study of blood T cell repertoires in COVID-19. Turning to the study itself: Material from acute and convalescent COVID-19 was sourced from the United States, Italy and Spain.

The participants were between roughly 18 and 90 years old and came from 24 US areas. Participant reports of clinical history set cohort assignment. In germline, CDR1 is MNHEY, CDR2 SMNVEV (reference sequence). With 6 bases clipped from V and 9 bases from J, the junction kept 6 bases outside the gene matches. The CDR3 length is 14 residues. This chain links TRBV27 with TRBJ1-6, with 9 nucleotides matching TRBD1. The TCR sequence derives from a woman aged 18-29 years in a cohort exposed to, infected with or recovered from COVID-19 (not recorded which). The sequencing input was PBMCs or T cells enriched from blood (not recorded which). DNA for the CDR3: TGTGCCAGCAGGATCCGGGACAGGGCTTCACCCCTCCACTTT. Its protein product is CASRIRDRASPLHF.